The clone carrying this T cell receptor (beta chain) occurred many times. The CDR3 length is 13 residues. V was pared by 0 bases and J by 4 bases, with 4 bases between. Germline V gives CDR1 ENHRY, CDR2 SYGVKD. This entry belongs to a study of CD4 and CD8 cells across lung adenocarcinoma regions. TCRdb reprocessed the PCR reads with MiXCR, giving one entry per CDR3 protein. In the table there are tens of thousands of distinct CDR3 sequences, around 50% of which are singletons. Samples came from patients with localized non-small cell lung adenocarcinoma. The chain is built from TRBV10-3 and TRBJ1-3, with no clear D. This TCR came from a female donor with lung adenocarcinoma. The CD4 and CD8 labels of this study may be unreliable. The sample comprised CD8+ T cells from the center of a lung tumor. CDR3 nucleotides: TGTGCCATCAGTGAGTCCTTAGGAAACACCATATATTTT. It is translated as CAISESLGNTIYF.